Shown below are 21 T cell receptor beta chains from a single sample sequenced in a study of T cells in Graves' hyperthyroidism and ophthalmopathy. TCR beta CDR3 regions were amplified from RNA transcripts. First-round RT-PCR targeting the TCR CDR3 was performed with the HTBI primer set. Using its own MiXCR run on the multiplex PCR reads, TCRdb lists one record per CDR3 protein. The data hold hundreds of thousands of distinct CDR3 sequences, with about 38% observed a single time. The specimen was blood. Receptor source: a man between 18 and 29 years old with Graves' hyperthyroidism.

This clonotype was detected a few times. One end of the junction is discordant with germline, which a read error may explain. This chain uses TRBV10-3 with TRBJ2-5; tentatively, D is TRBD2 (5 bases). The CDR3 sequence is 16 residues long. Germline V gives CDR1 ENHRY, CDR2 SYGVKD. This CDR3 is CASSVRTDSLQETQYF. CDR3 nucleotide sequence: TGTGCCAGCAGTGTTAGGACGGACTCACTTCAAGAGACCCAGTACTTC.

This clonotype was seen more than once but under ten times. The chain carries TRBV9 and TRBJ1-3; D not resolved. This CDR3 contains 16 residues. With 0 bases removed from V and 1 base from J, the gap between germline ends came to 11 bases. Germline CDR1 SGDLS, CDR2 YYNGEE. CDR3 DNA: TGTGCCAGCAGCGTAGAGGAGGGTACATCTGGAAACACCATATATTTT. Translated: CASSVEEGTSGNTIYF.

This clonotype was recorded at least ten times. The chain recombines TRBV7-2 with TRBJ1-5, with D uncertain. Germline V gene lookup returns CDR1 SGHTA and CDR2 FQGNSA. The CDR3 has 13 residues. Trimming pared 1 base from V and 2 bases from J, leaving 3 bases between. The CDR3 DNA sequence: TGTGCCAGCAGCTTAGTCGGCAATCAGCCCCAGCATTTT. Amino acids: CASSLVGNQPQHF.

This clonotype showed up just a few times. V and J are TRBV20-1 and TRBJ1-6; a possible D gene is TRBD1 (6 bases). Trimming removed 5 bases from V and 3 bases from J, with 8 bases in between. The germline gives CDR1 DFQATT, CDR2 SNEGSKA (reference sequence). The CDR3 loop spans 13 amino acids. CDR3 nucleotides: TGCAGTGCTTACAGGGACTATAATTCACCCCTCCACTTT. As protein: CSAYRDYNSPLHF.

The chain recombines TRBV2 with TRBJ2-7; possibly TRBD2 for D (6 bases). Germline V gene lookup returns CDR1 SNHLY and CDR2 FYNNEI. Trimming stripped 4 bases from V and 3 bases from J, with 13 bases between. The CDR3 has 14 amino acids. CDR3 residues: CASSVGGKVYEQYF. The CDR3 DNA reads as TGTGCCAGCAGTGTAGGAGGGAAGGTCTACGAGCAGTACTTC.

In regard to this clonotype: The junction differs from germline at one of its ends, possibly a read error. The chain joins TRBV7-9 to TRBJ2-7; 11 positions agree with TRBD2. CDR1 is SEHNR and CDR2 is FQNEAQ in the germline V gene (reference sequence). The CDR3 is 15 residues long. CDR3 DNA sequence: TGTGCCAGCAGCGTAGCTAGCGGGGGGCCCAGCGAGCAGTACTTC. Protein: CASSVASGGPSEQYF.

This clonotype was seen at least ten times. The V gene is TRBV9, the J gene TRBJ1-1, with D unresolved. V lost 4 bases and J lost 7, with 17 bases in between. Germline V gene data show CDR1 as SGDLS and CDR2 as YYNGEE. The CDR3 is 14 amino acids. CDR3 region: CASSPHREDDEAFF. The CDR3 DNA sequence: TGTGCCAGCAGCCCGCACCGGGAGGACGATGAAGCTTTCTTT.

This clonotype was seen at least ten times. The chain has TRBV29-1 and TRBJ2-6; D gene uncertain. V lost 6 bases, J lost 1 base, and 10 bases lay in between. The germline V gene has CDR1 SQVTM and CDR2 ANQGSEA. The CDR3 extends over 14 amino acids. CDR3 nucleotide sequence: TGCAGCGTCGCCGTTACGTCTGGGGCCAACGTCCTGACTTTC. Its protein product is CSVAVTSGANVLTF.

The chain carries TRBV6-6 and TRBJ2-2; no clear D gene. V was trimmed by 7 bases and J by 0 bases, leaving 9 bases between them. CDR1 and CDR2 from the germline V gene are MNHNY and SVGAGI (reference sequence). This CDR3 is built from 14 residues. The CDR3 sequence: CASNIVANTGELFF. The CDR3 region has the DNA TGTGCCAGCAATATTGTCGCGAACACCGGGGAGCTGTTTTTT.

The rearrangement links TRBV5-6 to TRBJ1-2; the D is unclear. The germline V gene encodes CDR1 SGHDT and CDR2 YYEEEE. This CDR3 has 16 residues. Trimming took 5 bases from V and 2 from J, leaving 19 bases between them. The DNA of the CDR3 is TGTGCCAGCAGTTTCGGCCCCCCCGGGTCGAACTATGGCTACACCTTC. This encodes CASSFGPPGSNYGYTF.

The sample holds a few counts of this clonotype. The V gene is TRBV12-3 or TRBV12-4, the J gene TRBJ1-2, with D hard to call. CDR3 length: 12 amino acids. The V and J ends lost 6 bases and 7 bases respectively, with 12 bases between them. The CDR3 DNA follows: TGTGCCAGCAGCTACGGACCGGGTGGCTACACCTTC. Translated, it gives CASSYGPGGYTF.

This clonotype was observed at least ten times. The J gene is TRBJ1-2, the V gene TRBV7-9; D is undetermined. The CDR3 consists of 16 residues. The V gene's germline CDR1 is SEHNR and CDR2 FQNEAQ (reference sequence). The V and J ends lost 3 bases and 4 bases respectively, with 18 bases between them. CDR3 protein: CASSFRLQEEVYGYTF. CDR3 coding DNA: TGTGCCAGCAGCTTTCGCCTTCAAGAAGAAGTCTATGGCTACACCTTC.

This clonotype has ten or more counts. V usage is TRBV2 and J usage is TRBJ2-6; 7 bases agree with TRBD2. Losses at the gene ends were 3 bases for V and 1 base for J; bases not matched to a gene: 9. Per germline, CDR1 SNHLY and CDR2 FYNNEI. This CDR3 spans 18 amino acids. In DNA, the CDR3 is TGTGCCAGCAGTGATAAGGCGGGAGTCTTTTCTGGGGCCAACGTCCTGACTTTC. Encoded protein: CASSDKAGVFSGANVLTF. Supplemented by reference TRBV2 and TRBJ2-6, the full variable domain reads EPEVTQTPSHQVTQMGQEVILRCVPISNHLYFYWYRQILGQKVEFLVSFYNNEISEKSEIFDDQFSVERPDGSNFTLKIRSTKLEDSAMYFCASSDKAGVFSGANVLTFGAGSRLTVL.

CDR3 DNA: TGCAGTGCTAGCAATCGACGGGCCTACGAGCAGTACTTC. Its translation: CSASNRRAYEQYF. This rearrangement joins TRBV20-1 to TRBJ2-7; D uncertain. The CDR3 runs 13 residues. Trimming removed 3 bases at V and 2 bases at J, with 11 bases between. Germline loops: CDR1 DFQATT, CDR2 SNEGSKA (reference sequence).

About this clonotype itself: Germline is not matched at one junction end, which may reflect a read error. This chain links TRBV12-3 or TRBV12-4 with TRBJ2-7; D might be TRBD1 (5 bases). The CDR3 contains 12 residues. The DNA of the CDR3 is TGTGCCAGCACCCAAGGGGTATACGGGCAGTACTTC. Its protein product is CASTQGVYGQYF.

There are many counts of this clonotype. The chain joins TRBV7-6 to TRBJ1-4; tentatively, D is TRBD1 (6 bases). CDR1 and CDR2 from the germline V gene are SGHVS and FNYEAQ. The CDR3 runs to 14 residues. V was cut by 5 bases and J by 7 bases, with 14 bases left in between. DNA for the CDR3: TGTGCCAGCAGCCCTACTTCCAGGGGTGAAAAACTGTTTTTT. Translating gives CASSPTSRGEKLFF.

This clonotype was counted between two and nine times. This sequence joins TRBV19 and TRBJ1-1, with no clear D. Trimming took off 5 bases at V and 1 base at J, with 11 bases between the two ends. The CDR3 spans 14 residues. Germline assignment: CDR1 LNHDA and CDR2 SQIVND (reference sequence). CDR3 nucleotides: TGTGCCAGTAGTCAAGCTGACGGGAACACTGAAGCTTTCTTT. It translates to CASSQADGNTEAFF.

The gene calls are TRBV7-8 and TRBJ1-5; no firm D call. V shed 0 bases and J shed 7 bases, with 19 bases lying between them. The CDR3 contains 17 residues. Germline V lookup: CDR1 SGHVS, CDR2 FQNEAQ. This CDR3 is CASSLASQQWDGQPQHF. In DNA form, the CDR3 reads TGTGCCAGCAGCTTAGCTTCCCAACAGTGGGATGGGCAGCCCCAGCATTTT.

This rearrangement joins TRBV7-8 to TRBJ2-7; 7 nucleotides agree with TRBD1. The V gene end was trimmed by 8 bases and the J gene end by 4 bases; junction bases not matched to a gene: 5. The CDR3 sequence is 12 residues long. Germline V lookup: CDR1 SGHVS, CDR2 FQNEAQ. CDR3 DNA: TGTGCCAGCTCGGGACAGAGATACGAGCAGTACTTC. This sequence encodes CASSGQRYEQYF.

V is TRBV6-5 and J is TRBJ2-5; no clear D. Germline-derived CDR1 and CDR2 are MNHEY and SVGAGI. The germline V and J ends were trimmed by 6 bases and 5 bases, with 13 bases remaining between them. This CDR3 has 13 amino acids. The DNA for the CDR3 is TGTGCCAGCAGGTCGACCAGTTGGGAGACCCAGTACTTC. This gives the protein CASRSTSWETQYF.

A few counts support this clonotype. The gene calls are TRBV5-8 and TRBJ1-1; D remains unclear. Germline loops: CDR1 SGHTS, CDR2 YDEGEE. The V gene lost 3 bases and the J gene lost 3 bases, with 12 bases spanning the gap. CDR3 length: 14 residues. The CDR3 spells CASSSPRRDTEAFF. CDR3 DNA sequence: TGTGCCAGCAGCTCTCCTCGACGGGACACTGAAGCTTTCTTT.